The rows below give T cell receptor beta chains drawn from one sample of a study of blood T cells in healthy people across ages. MiXCR was run by TCRdb on the 5' RACE reads, yielding one entry per CDR3 protein. Of around 1,000,000 distinct CDR3 sequences in the sample, 25% were seen once. The data were also submitted as part of a second study, on T cells of mothers and their children.

Sample: blood. All receptors derive from a girl aged 2-10 years in good health. The CDR3 runs from the conserved cysteine through the conserved F or W. D genes are given only for firm matches. Not all rows give a size; the values are once, few, many and, for expanded clones, a class.

D gene: NA
J gene: TRBJ2-2
clone size: NA
V gene: TRBV4-1
CDR3 DNA: TGCGCCAGCAGCCAAGGACCCGACAGGAACACCGGGGAGCTGTTTTTT
CDR3 protein: CASSQGPDRNTGELFF

D gene: NA
J gene: TRBJ2-5
clone size: NA
V gene: TRBV20-1
CDR3 DNA: TGCAGTGCCAGGAGGGGGTCTGGGGAGACCCAGTACTTC
CDR3 protein: CSARRGSGETQYF

D gene: TRBD2
J gene: TRBJ2-1
clone size: NA
V gene: TRBV29-1
CDR3 DNA: TGCAGCGCCGCCTCAGGGCCGGGACTACCAACGAGGGGTGAGCAGTTCTTC
CDR3 protein: CSAASGPGLPTRGEQFF

D gene: TRBD2
J gene: TRBJ2-1
clone size: many
V gene: TRBV24-1
CDR3 DNA: TGTGCCACCAGTGATTTCGGCGATCCGGGGGGACCCTCCTACAATGAGCAGTTCTTC
CDR3 protein: CATSDFGDPGGPSYNEQFF

D gene: NA
J gene: TRBJ2-5
clone size: NA
V gene: TRBV5-1
CDR3 DNA: TGCGCCAGCAGCTTGACTAGTCTAACTGTAAATATCGTGGGTCAAGAGACCCAGTACTTC
CDR3 protein: CASSLTSLTVNIVGQETQYF

D gene: NA
J gene: TRBJ2-7
clone size: few
V gene: TRBV15
CDR3 DNA: TGTGCCACCAGCAGAGATTCCCTTGACTCCTACGAGCAGTACTTC
CDR3 protein: CATSRDSLDSYEQYF

D gene: NA
J gene: TRBJ1-4
clone size: few
V gene: TRBV4-3
CDR3 DNA: TGCGCCAGCAGCCAAGATTTGGCAGGGTTAAGTAATGAAAAACTGTTTTTT
CDR3 protein: CASSQDLAGLSNEKLFF

D gene: TRBD2
J gene: TRBJ2-7
clone size: few
V gene: TRBV7-9
CDR3 DNA: TGTGCCATCGGGGGGGTGATCGGATACGAGCAGTACTTC
CDR3 protein: CAIGGVIGYEQYF

D gene: TRBD2
J gene: TRBJ2-1
clone size: few
V gene: TRBV20-1
CDR3 DNA: TGCAGTGGGGCACTAGCGGGAGACGGATTGTTCAATGAGCAGTTCTTC
CDR3 protein: CSGALAGDGLFNEQFF

D gene: NA
J gene: TRBJ2-3
clone size: few
V gene: TRBV7-2
CDR3 DNA: TGTGCCAGCAGCCCCCTGGACTATCACACAGATACGCAGTATTTT
CDR3 protein: CASSPLDYHTDTQYF

D gene: NA
J gene: TRBJ2-7
clone size: NA
V gene: TRBV13
CDR3 DNA: TGTGCCAGCAGCTTATTACAGTCAGGCGGAAAGCAGTACTTC
CDR3 protein: CASSLLQSGGKQYF

D gene: NA
J gene: TRBJ1-5
clone size: NA
V gene: TRBV6-1
CDR3 DNA: TGTGCCAGCAGTGACCCGGGCTCCAATCAGCCCCAGCATTTT
CDR3 protein: CASSDPGSNQPQHF

D gene: NA
J gene: TRBJ1-2
clone size: NA
V gene: TRBV20-1
CDR3 DNA: TGCAGTGCTACCGGGACGTCAAAAGGTAGTAGCTATGGCTACACCTTC
CDR3 protein: CSATGTSKGSSYGYTF

D gene: NA
J gene: TRBJ1-1
clone size: NA
V gene: TRBV29-1
CDR3 DNA: TGCAGCGTTGAACGTTACACTGAAGCTTTCTTT
CDR3 protein: CSVERYTEAFF